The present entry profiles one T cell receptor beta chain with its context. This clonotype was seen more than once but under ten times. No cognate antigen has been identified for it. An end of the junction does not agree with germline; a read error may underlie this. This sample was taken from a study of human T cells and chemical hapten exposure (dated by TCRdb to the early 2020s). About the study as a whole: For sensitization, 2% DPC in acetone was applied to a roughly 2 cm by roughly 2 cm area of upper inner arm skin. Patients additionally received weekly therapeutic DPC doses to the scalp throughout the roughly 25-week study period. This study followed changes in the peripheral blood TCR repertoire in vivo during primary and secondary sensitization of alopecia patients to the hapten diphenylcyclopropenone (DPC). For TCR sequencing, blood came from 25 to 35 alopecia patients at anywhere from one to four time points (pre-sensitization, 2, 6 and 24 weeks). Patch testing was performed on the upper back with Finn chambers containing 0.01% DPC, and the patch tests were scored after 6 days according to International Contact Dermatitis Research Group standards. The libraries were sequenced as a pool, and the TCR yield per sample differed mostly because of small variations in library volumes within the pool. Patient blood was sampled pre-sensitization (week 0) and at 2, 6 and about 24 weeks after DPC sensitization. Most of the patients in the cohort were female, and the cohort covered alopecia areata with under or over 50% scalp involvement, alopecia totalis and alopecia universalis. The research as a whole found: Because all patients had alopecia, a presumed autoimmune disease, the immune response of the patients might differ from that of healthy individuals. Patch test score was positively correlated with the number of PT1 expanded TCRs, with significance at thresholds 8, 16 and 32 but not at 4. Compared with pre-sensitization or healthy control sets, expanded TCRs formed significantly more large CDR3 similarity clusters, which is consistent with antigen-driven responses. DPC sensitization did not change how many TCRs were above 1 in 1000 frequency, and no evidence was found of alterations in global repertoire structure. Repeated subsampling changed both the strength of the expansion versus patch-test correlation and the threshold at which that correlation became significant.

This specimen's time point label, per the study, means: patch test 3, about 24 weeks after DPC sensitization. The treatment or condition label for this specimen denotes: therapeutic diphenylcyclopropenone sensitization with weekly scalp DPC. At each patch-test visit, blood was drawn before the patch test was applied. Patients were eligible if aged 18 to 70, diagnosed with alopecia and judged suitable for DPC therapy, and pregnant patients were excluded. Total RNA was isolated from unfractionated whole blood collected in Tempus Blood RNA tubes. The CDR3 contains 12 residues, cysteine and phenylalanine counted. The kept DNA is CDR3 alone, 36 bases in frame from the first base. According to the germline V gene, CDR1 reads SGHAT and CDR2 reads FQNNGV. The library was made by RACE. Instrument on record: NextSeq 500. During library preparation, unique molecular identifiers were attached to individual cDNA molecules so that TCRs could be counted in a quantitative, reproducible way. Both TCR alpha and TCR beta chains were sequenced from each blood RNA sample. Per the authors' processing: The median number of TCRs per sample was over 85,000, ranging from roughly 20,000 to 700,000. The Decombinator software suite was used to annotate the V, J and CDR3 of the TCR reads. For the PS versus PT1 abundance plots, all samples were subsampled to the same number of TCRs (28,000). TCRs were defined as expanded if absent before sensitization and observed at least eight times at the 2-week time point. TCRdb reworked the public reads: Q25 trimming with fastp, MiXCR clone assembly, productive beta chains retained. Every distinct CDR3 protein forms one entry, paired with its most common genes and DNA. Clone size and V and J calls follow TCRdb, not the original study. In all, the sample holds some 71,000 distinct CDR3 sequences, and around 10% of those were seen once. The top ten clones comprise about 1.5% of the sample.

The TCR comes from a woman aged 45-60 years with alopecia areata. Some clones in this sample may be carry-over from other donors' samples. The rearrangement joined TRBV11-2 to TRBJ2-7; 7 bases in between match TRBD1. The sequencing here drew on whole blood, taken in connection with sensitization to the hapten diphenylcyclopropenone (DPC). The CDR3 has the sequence CASSSQGYGQYF. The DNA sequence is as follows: TGTGCCAGCAGCTCACAGGGGTACGGGCAGTACTTC.